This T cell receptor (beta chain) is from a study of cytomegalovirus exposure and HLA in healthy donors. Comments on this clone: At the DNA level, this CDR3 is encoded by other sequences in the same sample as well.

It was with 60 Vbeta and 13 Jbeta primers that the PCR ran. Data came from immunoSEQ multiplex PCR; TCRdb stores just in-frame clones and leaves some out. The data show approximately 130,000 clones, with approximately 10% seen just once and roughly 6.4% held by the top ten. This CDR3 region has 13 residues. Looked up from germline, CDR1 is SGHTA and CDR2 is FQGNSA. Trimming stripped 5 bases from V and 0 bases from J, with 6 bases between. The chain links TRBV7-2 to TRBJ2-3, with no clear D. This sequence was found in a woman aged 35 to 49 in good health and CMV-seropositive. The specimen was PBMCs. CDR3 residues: CASSPPSTDTQYF. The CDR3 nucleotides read TGTGCCAGCAGCCCCCCGAGCACAGATACGCAGTATTTT.